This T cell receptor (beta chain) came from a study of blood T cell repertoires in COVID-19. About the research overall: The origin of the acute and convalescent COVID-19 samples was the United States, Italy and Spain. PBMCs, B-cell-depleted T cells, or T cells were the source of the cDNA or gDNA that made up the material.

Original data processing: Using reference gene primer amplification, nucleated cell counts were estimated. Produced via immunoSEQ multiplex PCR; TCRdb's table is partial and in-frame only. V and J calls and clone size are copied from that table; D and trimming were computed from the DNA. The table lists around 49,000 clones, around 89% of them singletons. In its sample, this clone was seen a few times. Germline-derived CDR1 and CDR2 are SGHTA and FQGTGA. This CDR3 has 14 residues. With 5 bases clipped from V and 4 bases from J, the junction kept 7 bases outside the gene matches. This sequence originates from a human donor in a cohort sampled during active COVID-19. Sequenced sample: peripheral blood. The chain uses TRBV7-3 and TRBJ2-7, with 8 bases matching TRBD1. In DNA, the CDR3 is TGTGCCAGCAGCATCGGACAGGGACCATACGAGCAGTACTTC. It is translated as CASSIGQGPYEQYF.